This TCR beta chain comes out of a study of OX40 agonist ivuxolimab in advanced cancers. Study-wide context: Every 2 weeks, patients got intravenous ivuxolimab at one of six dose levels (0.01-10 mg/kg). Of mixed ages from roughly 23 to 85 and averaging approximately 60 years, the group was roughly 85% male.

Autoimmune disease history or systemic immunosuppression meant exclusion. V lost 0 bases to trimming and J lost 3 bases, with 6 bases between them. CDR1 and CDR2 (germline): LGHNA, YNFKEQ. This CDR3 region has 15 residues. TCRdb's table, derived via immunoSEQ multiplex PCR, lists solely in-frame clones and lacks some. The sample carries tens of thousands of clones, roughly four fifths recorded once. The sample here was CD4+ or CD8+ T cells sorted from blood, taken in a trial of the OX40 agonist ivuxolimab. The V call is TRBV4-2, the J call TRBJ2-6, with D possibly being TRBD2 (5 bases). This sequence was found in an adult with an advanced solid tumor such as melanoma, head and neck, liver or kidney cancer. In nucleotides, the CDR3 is TGTGCCAGCAGCCAAGAAGGAGGTGGGGCCAACGTCCTGACTTTC. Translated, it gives CASSQEGGGANVLTF.